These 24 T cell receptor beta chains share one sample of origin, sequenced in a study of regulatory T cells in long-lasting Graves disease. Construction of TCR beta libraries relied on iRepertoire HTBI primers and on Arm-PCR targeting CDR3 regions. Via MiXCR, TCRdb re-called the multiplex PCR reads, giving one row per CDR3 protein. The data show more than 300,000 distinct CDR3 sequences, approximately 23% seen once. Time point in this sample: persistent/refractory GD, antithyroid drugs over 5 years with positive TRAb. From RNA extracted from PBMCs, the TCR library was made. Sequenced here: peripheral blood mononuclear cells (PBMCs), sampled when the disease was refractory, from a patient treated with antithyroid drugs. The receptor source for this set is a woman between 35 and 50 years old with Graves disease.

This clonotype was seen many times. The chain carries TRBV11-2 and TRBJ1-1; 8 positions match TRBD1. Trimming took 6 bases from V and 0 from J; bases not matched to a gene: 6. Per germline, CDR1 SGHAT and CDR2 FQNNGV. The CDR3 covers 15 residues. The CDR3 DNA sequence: TGTGCCAGCAGGAACAGGGGGGGAATGAACACTGAAGCTTTCTTT. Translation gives CASRNRGGMNTEAFF.

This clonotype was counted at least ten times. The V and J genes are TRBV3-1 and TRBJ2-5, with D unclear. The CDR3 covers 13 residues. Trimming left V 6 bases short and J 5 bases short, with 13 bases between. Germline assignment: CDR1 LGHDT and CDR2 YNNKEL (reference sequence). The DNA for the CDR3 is TGTGCCAGCAGTCCCGGTCAGGTTGAGACCCAGTACTTC. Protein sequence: CASSPGQVETQYF.

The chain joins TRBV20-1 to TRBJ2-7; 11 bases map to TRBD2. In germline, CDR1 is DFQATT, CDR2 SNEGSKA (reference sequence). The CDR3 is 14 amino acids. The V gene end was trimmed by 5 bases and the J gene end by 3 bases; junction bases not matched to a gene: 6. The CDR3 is CSAVLAGGSYEQYF. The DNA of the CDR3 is TGCAGTGCTGTTCTAGCGGGAGGTAGCTACGAGCAGTACTTC.

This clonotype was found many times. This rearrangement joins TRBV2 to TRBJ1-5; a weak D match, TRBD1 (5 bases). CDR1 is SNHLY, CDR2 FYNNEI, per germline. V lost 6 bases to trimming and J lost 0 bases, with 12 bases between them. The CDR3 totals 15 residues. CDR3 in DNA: TGTGCCAGCAGCCACCGACAGTTTAGCAATCAGCCCCAGCATTTT. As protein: CASSHRQFSNQPQHF.

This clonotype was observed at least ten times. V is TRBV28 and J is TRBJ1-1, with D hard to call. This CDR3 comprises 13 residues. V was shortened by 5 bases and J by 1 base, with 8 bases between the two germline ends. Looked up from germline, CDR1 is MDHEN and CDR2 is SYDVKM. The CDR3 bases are TGTGCCAGCAGTCCCGGAAAGAACACTGAAGCTTTCTTT. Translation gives CASSPGKNTEAFF.

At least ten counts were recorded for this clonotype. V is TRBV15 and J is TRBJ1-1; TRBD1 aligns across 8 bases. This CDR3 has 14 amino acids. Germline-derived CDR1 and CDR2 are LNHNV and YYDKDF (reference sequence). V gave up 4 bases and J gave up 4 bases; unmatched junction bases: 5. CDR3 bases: TGTGCCACCAGCATATTGACAGGGGCCACTGAAGCTTTCTTT. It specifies CATSILTGATEAFF.

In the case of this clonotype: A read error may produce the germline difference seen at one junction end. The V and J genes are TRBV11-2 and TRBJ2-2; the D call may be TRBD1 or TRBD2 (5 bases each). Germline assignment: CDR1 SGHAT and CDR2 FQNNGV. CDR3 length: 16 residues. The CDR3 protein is CASSERGYLNTGELFF. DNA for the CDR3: TGTGCGAGCAGCGAGAGGGGCTACCTAAACACCGGGGAGCTGTTTTTT.

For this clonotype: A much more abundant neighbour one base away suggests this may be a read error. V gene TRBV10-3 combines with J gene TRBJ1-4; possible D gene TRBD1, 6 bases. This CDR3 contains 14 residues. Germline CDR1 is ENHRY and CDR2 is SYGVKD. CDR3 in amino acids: CAISDSRGNERLFF. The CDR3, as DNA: TGTGCCATCAGTGATAGTAGGGGGAACGAAAGACTGTTTTTT.

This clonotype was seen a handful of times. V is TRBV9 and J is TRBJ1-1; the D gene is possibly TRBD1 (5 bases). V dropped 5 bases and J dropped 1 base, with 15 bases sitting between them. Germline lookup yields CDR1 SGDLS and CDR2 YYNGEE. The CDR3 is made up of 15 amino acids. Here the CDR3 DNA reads TGTGCCAGCAGTCGCGTACCGGGACCGAACACTGAAGCTTTCTTT. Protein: CASSRVPGPNTEAFF.

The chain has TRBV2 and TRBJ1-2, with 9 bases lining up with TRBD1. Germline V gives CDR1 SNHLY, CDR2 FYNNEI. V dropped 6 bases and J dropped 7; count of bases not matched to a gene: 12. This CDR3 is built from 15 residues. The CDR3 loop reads CASSLYGGDRVGYTF. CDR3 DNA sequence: TGTGCCAGCAGCTTATACGGCGGGGACAGGGTTGGCTACACCTTC.

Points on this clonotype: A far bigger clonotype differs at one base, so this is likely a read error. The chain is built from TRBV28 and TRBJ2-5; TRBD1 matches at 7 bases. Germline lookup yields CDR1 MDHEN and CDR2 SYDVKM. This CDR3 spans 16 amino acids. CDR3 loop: CASSSRTGDYQETQHF. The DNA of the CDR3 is TGTGCCAGCAGTTCAAGGACAGGTGATTACCAAGAGACCCAGCACTTC.

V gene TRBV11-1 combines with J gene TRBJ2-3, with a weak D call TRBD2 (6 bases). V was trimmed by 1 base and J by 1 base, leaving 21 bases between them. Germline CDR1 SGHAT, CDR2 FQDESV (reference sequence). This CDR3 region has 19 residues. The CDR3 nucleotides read TGTGCCAGCAGCTTAGAGTACCTAGCGACTGCCCGTGGCACAGATACGCAGTATTTT. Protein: CASSLEYLATARGTDTQYF.

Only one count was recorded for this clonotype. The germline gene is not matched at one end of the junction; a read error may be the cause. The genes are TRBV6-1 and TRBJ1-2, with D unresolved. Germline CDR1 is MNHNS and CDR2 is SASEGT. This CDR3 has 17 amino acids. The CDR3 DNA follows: TGTGCCAGCAGTGAAGCGCCGTTCGGCCTCAGTGGCTATGGCCACACCTTC. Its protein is CASSEAPFGLSGYGHTF.

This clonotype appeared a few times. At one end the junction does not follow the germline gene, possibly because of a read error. The CDR3 DNA follows: TGTGCCAGTAGTCTAGACCCTTCCGGACAGGGAAGATCACCCCTCCACTTT. Protein sequence: CASSLDPSGQGRSPLHF. The rearrangement uses TRBV19 and TRBJ1-6, with TRBD1 identical over 8 bases. CDR1 and CDR2 (germline): LNHDA, SQIVND (reference sequence). CDR3 length equals 17 residues.

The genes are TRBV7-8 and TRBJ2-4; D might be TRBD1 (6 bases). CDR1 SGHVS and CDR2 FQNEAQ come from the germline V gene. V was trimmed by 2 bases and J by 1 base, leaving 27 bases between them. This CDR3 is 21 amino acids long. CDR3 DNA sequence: TGTGCCAGCAGCTTAAGAACGGCACAGGGCCTGCGGAGTTTGGCCAAAAACATTCAGTACTTC. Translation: CASSLRTAQGLRSLAKNIQYF.

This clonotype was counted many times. CDR3 nucleotide sequence: TGTGCCAGCAGAGGGACCTTAGCCAAAAACATTCAGTACTTC. Translation: CASRGTLAKNIQYF. This chain joins TRBV2 and TRBJ2-4; TRBD1 or TRBD2 may be the D gene (5 bases each). CDR1 and CDR2 from the germline V gene are SNHLY and FYNNEI. V was cut by 6 bases and J by 0 bases, with 9 bases left in between. The CDR3 is made up of 14 amino acids.

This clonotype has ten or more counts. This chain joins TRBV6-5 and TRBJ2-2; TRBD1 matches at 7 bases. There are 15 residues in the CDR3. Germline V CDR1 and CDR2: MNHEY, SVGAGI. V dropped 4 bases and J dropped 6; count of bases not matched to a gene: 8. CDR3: CASSFTGAGAGELFF. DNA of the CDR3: TGTGCCAGCAGTTTCACAGGGGCCGGAGCCGGGGAGCTGTTTTTT.

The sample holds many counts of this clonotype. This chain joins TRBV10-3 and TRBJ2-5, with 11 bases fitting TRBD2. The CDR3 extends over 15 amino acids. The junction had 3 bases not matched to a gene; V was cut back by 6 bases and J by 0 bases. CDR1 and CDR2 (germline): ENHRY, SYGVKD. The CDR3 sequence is CAISGLAGHQETQYF. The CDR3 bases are TGTGCCATCAGCGGACTAGCGGGTCACCAAGAGACCCAGTACTTC.

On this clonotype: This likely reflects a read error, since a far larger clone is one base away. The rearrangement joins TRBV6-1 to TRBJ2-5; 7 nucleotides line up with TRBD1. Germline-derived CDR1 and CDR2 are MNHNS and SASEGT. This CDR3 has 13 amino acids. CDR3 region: CASRVQGREAQYF. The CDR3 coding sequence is TGTGCCAGCAGGGTACAGGGGAGAGAGGCCCAGTACTTC.

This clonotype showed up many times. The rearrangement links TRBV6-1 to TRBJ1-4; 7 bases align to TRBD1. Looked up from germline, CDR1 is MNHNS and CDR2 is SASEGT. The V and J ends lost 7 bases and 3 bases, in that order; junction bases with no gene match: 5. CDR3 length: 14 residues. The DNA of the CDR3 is TGTGCCAGCACTATAGACAGGGCTAATGAAAAACTGTTTTTT. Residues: CASTIDRANEKLFF.

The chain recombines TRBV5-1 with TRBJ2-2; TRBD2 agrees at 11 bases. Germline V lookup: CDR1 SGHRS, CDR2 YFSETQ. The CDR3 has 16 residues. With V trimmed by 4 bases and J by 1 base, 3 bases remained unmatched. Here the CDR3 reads CASSASGRLNTGELFF. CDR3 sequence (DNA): TGCGCCAGCAGCGCTAGCGGGAGGCTGAACACCGGGGAGCTGTTTTTT.

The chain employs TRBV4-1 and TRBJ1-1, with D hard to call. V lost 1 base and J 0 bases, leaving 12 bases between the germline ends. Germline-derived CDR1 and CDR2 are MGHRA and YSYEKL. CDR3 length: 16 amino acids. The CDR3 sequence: CASSQALTTMNTEAFF. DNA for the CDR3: TGCGCCAGCAGCCAAGCTCTGACGACCATGAACACTGAAGCTTTCTTT.

CDR3 in DNA: TGTGCCACCAGCAGTCGACTAGCCGCAGATACGCAGTATTTT. Translation gives CATSSRLAADTQYF. The gene calls are TRBV15 and TRBJ2-3, with 7 bases matching TRBD2. CDR3 length equals 14 residues. Germline assignment: CDR1 LNHNV and CDR2 YYDKDF (reference sequence). The V segment lost 3 bases and the J segment 4 bases; nucleotides outside the gene matches: 4. The full variable domain, rest sourced from reference TRBV15 and TRBJ2-3, is DAMVIQNPRYQVTQFGKPVTLSCSQTLNHNVMYWYQQKSSQAPKLLFHYYDKDFNNEADTPDNFQSRRPNTSFCFLDIRSPGLGDTAMYLCATSSRLAADTQYFGPGTRLTVL.

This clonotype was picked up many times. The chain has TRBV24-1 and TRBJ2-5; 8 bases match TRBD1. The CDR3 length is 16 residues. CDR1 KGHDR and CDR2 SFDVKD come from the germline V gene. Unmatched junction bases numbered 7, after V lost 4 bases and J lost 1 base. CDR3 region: CATSDWTGKGQETQYF. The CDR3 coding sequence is TGTGCCACCAGTGACTGGACAGGGAAAGGCCAAGAGACCCAGTACTTC.